This passage covers 31 T cell receptor beta chains from one sample sequenced in a study of blood T cell repertoires in COVID-19. Sequenced by immunoSEQ multiplex PCR; TCRdb stores in-frame clones only, minus some. Of 120,000 or so clones in the sample, around 89% were seen once. Input material: peripheral blood. Receptors originate from a human donor in a cohort sampled during active COVID-19.

This chain joins TRBV12-3 or TRBV12-4 and TRBJ1-2; 9 bases align to TRBD1. The CDR3 totals 13 residues. Trimming removed 5 bases from V and 8 bases from J; junction bases left unmatched: 6. CDR3 in amino acids: CASSPTGGQGYTF. The CDR3 DNA is TGTGCCAGCAGTCCAACAGGGGGCCAGGGCTACACCTTC.

V is TRBV11-2 and J is TRBJ2-7, with D possibly being TRBD1 (6 bases). This CDR3 region has 14 residues. The V and J ends lost 6 bases and 3 bases respectively, with 15 bases between them. From germline, CDR1 is SGHAT and CDR2 FQNNGV. CDR3 region: CASSPRDTIYEQYF. Here the CDR3 DNA reads TGTGCCAGCAGTCCTCGGGACACCATCTACGAGCAGTACTTC.

The chain recombines TRBV5-1 with TRBJ2-7; 11 bases line up with TRBD2. Germline CDR1 SGHRS, CDR2 YFSETQ. V was pared by 7 bases and J by 3 bases, with 9 bases of the junction left unmatched. The CDR3 is 15 residues long. CDR3 coding DNA: TGCGCCAGCTCCCCACTAGCGGGGGAACACTACGAGCAGTACTTC. Its translation is CASSPLAGEHYEQYF.

The chain couples TRBV5-1 to TRBJ2-5; D perhaps matches TRBD2 (6 bases). The CDR3 is 15 amino acids. Germline CDR1 is SGHRS and CDR2 is YFSETQ. Trimming removed 0 bases from V and 3 bases from J, with 12 bases in between. The CDR3 here is CASSLGRGREETQYF. The CDR3 DNA follows: TGCGCCAGCAGCTTGGGGAGGGGTAGGGAAGAGACCCAGTACTTC.

As to this clone: Different DNA sequences within this sample yield the same CDR3. This rearrangement joins TRBV18 to TRBJ1-1; the D is unclear. CDR1 is KGHSH, CDR2 LQKENI, per germline. Trimming shortened V by 3 bases and J by 4 bases, and 6 bases separated the two germline ends. The CDR3 has 12 residues. CDR3 region: CASSPVSTEAFF. The CDR3, as DNA: TGTGCCAGCTCACCGGTCAGCACTGAAGCTTTCTTT. Filled out from reference TRBV18 and TRBJ1-1, the complete variable domain reads NAGVMQNPRHLVRRRGQEARLRCSPMKGHSHVYWYRQLPEEGLKFMVYLQKENIIDESGMPKERFSAEFPKEGPSILRIQQVVRGDSAAYFCASSPVSTEAFFGQGTRLTVV.

The chain links TRBV3-1 (or the pseudogene TRBV3-2) to TRBJ1-1, with 11 positions matching TRBD1. V was pared by 1 base and J by 5 bases, with 3 bases of the junction left unmatched. This CDR3 spans 15 amino acids. Looked up from germline, CDR1 is LGHDT and CDR2 is YNNKEL (reference sequence). The CDR3 coding sequence is TGTGCCAGCAGCCAAGCGGGACAGGGGGGAACTGAAGCTTTCTTT. As protein: CASSQAGQGGTEAFF.

The rearrangement joins TRBV5-6 to TRBJ2-7, with D possibly TRBD2 on 5 matching bases. The V end lost 2 bases, the J end lost 1 base, and 13 bases lay between the germline ends. Looked up from germline, CDR1 is SGHDT and CDR2 is YYEEEE. This CDR3 is 15 amino acids long. CDR3 residues: CASSLEGLQSYEQYF. CDR3 nucleotide sequence: TGTGCCAGCAGCTTAGAGGGCTTACAATCCTACGAGCAGTACTTC.

The chain links TRBV3-1 (or the pseudogene TRBV3-2) to TRBJ2-7; a weak D match, TRBD2 (7 bases). Germline lookup yields CDR1 LGHDT and CDR2 YNNKEL (reference sequence). The CDR3 extends over 14 amino acids. Trimming took 4 bases from V and 5 from J, leaving 15 bases between them. CDR3 in amino acids: CASSPPGGWNEQYF. The CDR3 coding sequence is TGTGCCAGCAGCCCCCCGGGGGGCTGGAACGAGCAGTACTTC.

This clone was picked up one time. The gene calls are TRBV4-2 and TRBJ2-1; no definite D call. This CDR3 has 15 residues. Per germline, CDR1 LGHNA and CDR2 YNFKEQ. Trimming cost V 0 bases and J 7 bases, with 13 bases left between them. CDR3 in DNA: TGTGCCAGCAGCCAAGATCGAGCTCCCAGGAATGAGCAGTTCTTC. Translation gives CASSQDRAPRNEQFF.

The CDR3 nucleotides are TGTGCCAGCAGCCAAGGAAATAGCTACAATGAGCAGTTCTTC. It yields the protein CASSQGNSYNEQFF. The rearrangement uses TRBV3-1 (or the pseudogene TRBV3-2) and TRBJ2-1, with D uncertain. Germline V gene lookup returns CDR1 LGHDT and CDR2 YNNKEL (reference sequence). This CDR3 has 14 residues. V lost 1 base and J 3 bases, leaving 7 bases between the germline ends.

The V gene is TRBV24-1, the J gene TRBJ1-5; 7 bases are shared with TRBD1. Looked up from germline, CDR1 is KGHDR and CDR2 is SFDVKD. The CDR3 has 14 residues. Unmatched junction bases numbered 4, after V lost 3 bases and J lost 6 bases. CDR3 residues: CATSDDRDPQPQHF. The CDR3 DNA reads as TGTGCCACCAGTGATGACAGGGATCCTCAGCCCCAGCATTTT.

Regarding this clone: Other DNA sequences in this sample translate to the same CDR3. The V and J genes are TRBV3-1 (or the pseudogene TRBV3-2) and TRBJ2-1; D is uncertain. The V gene lost 0 bases and the J gene lost 10 bases, with 7 bases spanning the gap. Germline V CDR1 and CDR2: LGHDT, YNNKEL (reference sequence). The CDR3 has 12 amino acids. This CDR3 is CASSQDPREQFF. The CDR3 DNA follows: TGTGCCAGCAGCCAAGATCCCCGGGAGCAGTTCTTC.

This chain links TRBV7-2 with TRBJ2-5, with D maybe TRBD2 (6 bases). The V and J ends lost 1 base and 1 base respectively, with 10 bases between them. The germline gives CDR1 SGHTA, CDR2 FQGNSA. The CDR3 spans 15 residues. CDR3 residues: CASSLGGLTQETQYF. CDR3 DNA sequence: TGTGCCAGCAGCTTAGGGGGACTTACCCAAGAGACCCAGTACTTC.

The gene calls are TRBV15 and TRBJ1-1, with 7 bases identical to TRBD1. The V and J ends lost 3 bases and 7 bases, in that order; junction bases with no gene match: 2. Germline CDR1 and CDR2: LNHNV and YYDKDF (reference sequence). CDR3 length: 12 amino acids. The CDR3 DNA sequence: TGTGCCACCAGCAGCACAGGGGTTGAAGCTTTCTTT. Translation: CATSSTGVEAFF.

The V call is TRBV9, the J call TRBJ1-1; 7 bases are shared with TRBD1. The CDR3 totals 14 residues. The junction had 3 bases not matched to a gene; V was cut back by 2 bases and J by 2 bases. Per germline, CDR1 SGDLS and CDR2 YYNGEE. The CDR3 region is CASSVRDSNTEAFF. The CDR3 nucleotides are TGTGCCAGCAGCGTCCGGGACAGCAACACTGAAGCTTTCTTT.

This chain connects TRBV14 to TRBJ1-1; D gene uncertain. Germline loops: CDR1 SGHDN, CDR2 FVKESK. Trimming pared 4 bases from V and 4 bases from J, leaving 13 bases between. The CDR3 is made up of 14 amino acids. The CDR3 DNA is TGTGCCAGCAGCCTCACCGCGGGGAGCACTGAAGCTTTCTTT. The encoded protein is CASSLTAGSTEAFF. The whole variable domain, filled in from reference TRBV14 and TRBJ1-1, reads EAGVTQFPSHSVIEKGQTVTLRCDPISGHDNLYWYRRVMGKEIKFLLHFVKESKQDESGMPNNRFLAERTGGTYSTLKVQPAELEDSGVYFCASSLTAGSTEAFFGQGTRLTVV.

The V call is TRBV5-1, the J call TRBJ2-7; 15 nucleotides match TRBD2. Trimming removed 3 bases from V and 1 base from J; junction bases left unmatched: 14. The CDR3 totals 20 residues. The germline V gene encodes CDR1 SGHRS and CDR2 YFSETQ. In DNA, the CDR3 is TGCGCCAGCAGCTCCACCATGGGGACTAGCGGGGGGACATTTTCCTACGAGCAGTACTTC. Translating gives CASSSTMGTSGGTFSYEQYF.

This clone has more than one count but fewer than ten. The rearrangement uses TRBV3-1 (or the pseudogene TRBV3-2) and TRBJ2-3; D gene ambiguous. Trimming took 8 bases from V and 1 from J, leaving 4 bases between them. CDR3 length equals 11 residues. Germline lookup yields CDR1 LGHDT and CDR2 YNNKEL (reference sequence). The chain's CDR3 is CASCGTDTQYF. Written as DNA, the CDR3 is TGTGCCAGCTGCGGCACAGATACGCAGTATTTT.

J is TRBJ2-3 and V is TRBV7-9; D is unclear. The germline V gene has CDR1 SEHNR and CDR2 FQNEAQ (reference sequence). Trimming pared 5 bases from V and 2 bases from J, leaving 14 bases between. This CDR3 region has 15 residues. CDR3 region: CASSIIWLDTDTQYF. As DNA, the CDR3 is TGTGCCAGCAGCATAATATGGCTTGACACAGATACGCAGTATTTT.

This clone came up once. The V gene is TRBV7-8, the J gene TRBJ2-7; 7 nucleotides align to TRBD1. CDR1 and CDR2 (germline): SGHVS, FQNEAQ. The CDR3 spans 16 residues. V lost 1 base, J lost 2 bases, and 8 bases stayed unmatched. This CDR3 is CASSLVSGQKAYEQYF. In DNA, the CDR3 is TGTGCCAGCAGCTTAGTATCGGGACAGAAGGCCTACGAGCAGTACTTC.

The V gene is TRBV27, the J gene TRBJ2-7; D may be TRBD2 (5 bases). The V gene's germline CDR1 is MNHEY and CDR2 SMNVEV (reference sequence). V was cut by 2 bases and J by 4 bases, with 15 bases left in between. This CDR3 comprises 15 residues. CDR3 in amino acids: CASSLDRARTYEQYF. CDR3 nucleotide sequence: TGTGCCAGCAGTTTAGACCGAGCCCGGACTTACGAGCAGTACTTC.

The chain joins TRBV14 to TRBJ1-6; no definite D call. The length of the CDR3 is 14 residues. V shed 1 base and J shed 10 bases, with 11 bases lying between them. Germline V gene lookup returns CDR1 SGHDN and CDR2 FVKESK. As DNA, the CDR3 is TGTGCCAGCAGCCAAGGCCTAATGAGGTCACCCCTCCACTTT. It is translated as CASSQGLMRSPLHF.

The V call is TRBV27, the J call TRBJ1-5; 7 nucleotides match TRBD1. The germline gives CDR1 MNHEY, CDR2 SMNVEV (reference sequence). Trimming at V came to 0 bases and at J to 9 bases, leaving 11 bases not matched to a gene. CDR3 length: 16 amino acids. CDR3 sequence (DNA): TGTGCCAGCAGTTTATCGGGCGGGAGGGGGCTATGGCCCCAGCATTTT. It encodes CASSLSGGRGLWPQHF.

The chain links TRBV21-1 to TRBJ2-3; TRBD2 is the table's D call and was not checked against the DNA. TRBV21-1 is given as a pseudogene. The CDR3 runs 17 residues. CDR3 DNA: TGTGCCAGCAGCGCCTTAAGAGGACTAGCGGGGGAGGATACGCAGTATTTT. Translation gives CASSALRGLAGEDTQYF.

V is TRBV19 and J is TRBJ1-1; D is perhaps TRBD1 (6 bases). The CDR3 length is 14 residues. Germline V gene lookup returns CDR1 LNHDA and CDR2 SQIVND (reference sequence). V was cut by 6 bases and J by 3 bases, with 14 bases left in between. CDR3 in amino acids: CASSRGRGDTEAFF. The CDR3 bases are TGTGCCAGTAGCAGGGGCAGGGGCGACACTGAAGCTTTCTTT.

In this sample, this clone turned up once. This rearrangement joins TRBV6-1 to TRBJ2-7; 7 bases match TRBD2. This CDR3 has 18 residues. V shed 1 base, J shed 3 bases, and the junction held 15 bases outside the gene matches. The germline gives CDR1 MNHNS, CDR2 SASEGT. The chain's CDR3 is CASSEGTVGRESYYEQYF. The CDR3 DNA is TGTGCCAGCAGTGAAGGAACAGTTGGGCGGGAGAGTTACTACGAGCAGTACTTC.

The chain is built from TRBV9 and TRBJ1-4; D might be TRBD1 (6 bases). The J call may be incorrect, as the DNA end agrees better with TRBJ2-2. Germline CDR1 is SGDLS and CDR2 is YYNGEE. This CDR3 comprises 15 residues. The CDR3, as DNA: TGTGCCAGCAGCGTAGCCTCGGGACACAGGGGGGAGCTGTTTTTT. This gives the protein CASSVASGHRGELFF.

This rearrangement joins TRBV20-1 to TRBJ2-7, with 10 bases identical to TRBD2. This CDR3 is 15 amino acids long. Per germline, CDR1 DFQATT and CDR2 SNEGSKA (reference sequence). Losses at the gene ends were 3 bases for V and 7 bases for J; bases not matched to a gene: 12. CDR3 residues: CSASPPTSGVGEQYF. Here the CDR3 DNA reads TGCAGTGCTAGTCCTCCAACTAGCGGGGTGGGGGAGCAGTACTTC.

The chain combines TRBV4-1 with TRBJ2-7; maybe TRBD2 (5 bases). V was clipped by 4 bases and J by 6 bases, with 10 bases between them. In germline, CDR1 is MGHRA, CDR2 YSYEKL. CDR3 length: 12 residues. The CDR3 DNA sequence: TGCGCCAGCAGCCCCCGAGAGGGCGAGCAGTACTTC. Its protein is CASSPREGEQYF.

This clone has a single count. V and J are TRBV5-4 and TRBJ2-6; D is unclear. Germline values: CDR1 SGHNT, CDR2 YYREEE (reference sequence). Trimming took 6 bases from V and 3 from J, leaving 19 bases between them. The CDR3 extends over 17 amino acids. CDR3 in amino acids: CASIKTPARVGANVLTF. The CDR3 DNA follows: TGTGCCAGCATCAAAACACCAGCACGGGTTGGGGCCAACGTCCTGACTTTC.

V and J are TRBV3-1 (or the pseudogene TRBV3-2) and TRBJ2-3; D remains unclear. Per the germline V gene, CDR1 is LGHDT and CDR2 is YNNKEL (reference sequence). This CDR3 is 13 amino acids long. V gave up 3 bases and J gave up 4 bases, with 8 bases separating them. The CDR3 here is CASSHQYPDTQYF. For the CDR3, the DNA is TGTGCCAGCAGCCACCAGTACCCAGATACGCAGTATTTT.